The 9 T cell receptor beta chains below all came from one sample that was sequenced in a study of cytotoxic CD8 clonotypes in ibrutinib-treated CLL. Libraries were prepared by immunoSEQ multiplex PCR; TCRdb keeps only in-frame clonotypes and omits some of them. The sample contains about 29,000 clones, more than 75% of which appear only once. The specimen comprised PBMCs, sampled after 36 months of ibrutinib treatment. These receptors all stem from a human donor with chronic lymphocytic leukemia.

The rearrangement links TRBV18 to TRBJ2-7; 9 bases line up with TRBD1. V was clipped by 3 bases and J by 10 bases; unmatched bases: 10. The CDR3 contains 14 residues. Per germline, CDR1 KGHSH and CDR2 LQKENI. The chain's CDR3 is CASSPDRGIVAQYF. The CDR3 region has the DNA TGTGCCAGCTCACCGGACAGGGGAATAGTAGCCCAGTACTTC. Complete variable domain (other parts from reference TRBV18 and TRBJ2-7): NAGVMQNPRHLVRRRGQEARLRCSPMKGHSHVYWYRQLPEEGLKFMVYLQKENIIDESGMPKERFSAEFPKEGPSILRIQQVVRGDSAAYFCASSPDRGIVAQYFGPGTRLTVT.

The chain joins TRBV2 to TRBJ2-7; D remains ambiguous. Germline values: CDR1 SNHLY, CDR2 FYNNEI. CDR3 size: 11 residues. V shed 6 bases and J shed 9 bases, with 12 bases lying between them. Written as DNA, the CDR3 is TGTGCCAGCAGCTTACTTGGCTCGCAGTACTTC. It encodes CASSLLGSQYF.

J is TRBJ1-4 and V is TRBV9; D possibly corresponds to TRBD1 (5 bases). Germline V gene data show CDR1 as SGDLS and CDR2 as YYNGEE. The germline V and J ends were trimmed by 0 bases and 5 bases, with 8 bases remaining between them. CDR3 length: 14 amino acids. CDR3 nucleotide sequence: TGTGCCAGCAGCGTAGGACAGACAAATGAAAAACTGTTTTTT. Amino acids: CASSVGQTNEKLFF.

The table lists this clone with a few counts. The rearrangement joins TRBV7-9 to TRBJ2-2; D call uncertain. V was clipped by 3 bases and J by 3 bases, with 11 bases between them. This CDR3 spans 15 amino acids. In germline, CDR1 is SEHNR, CDR2 FQNEAQ (reference sequence). The CDR3: CASSFGVRDTGELFF. The CDR3 nucleotides are TGTGCCAGCAGCTTTGGAGTTCGGGACACCGGGGAGCTGTTTTTT.

This clone showed up just once. The J gene is TRBJ2-7, the V gene TRBV2; no clear D gene. CDR3 length: 17 residues. Trimming removed 1 base from V and 3 bases from J, with 19 bases in between. Germline V gene data show CDR1 as SNHLY and CDR2 as FYNNEI. The CDR3 bases are TGTGCCAGCAGTGAAGACCCCCCCGAGTCACTTCTCTACGAGCAGTACTTC. Protein: CASSEDPPESLLYEQYF. The full variable domain, in which reference TRBV2 and TRBJ2-7 provide the parts outside the CDR3, is EPEVTQTPSHQVTQMGQEVILRCVPISNHLYFYWYRQILGQKVEFLVSFYNNEISEKSEIFDDQFSVERPDGSNFTLKIRSTKLEDSAMYFCASSEDPPESLLYEQYFGPGTRLTVT.

The chain uses TRBV5-1 and TRBJ2-2; D is ambiguous. Trimming took off 0 bases at V and 7 bases at J, with 10 bases between the two ends. Germline lookup yields CDR1 SGHRS and CDR2 YFSETQ. The CDR3 length is 14 residues. In DNA form, the CDR3 reads TGCGCCAGCAGCTTGGATCGCTACGGCGGGGAGCTGTTTTTT. Amino acids: CASSLDRYGGELFF.

This clone was seen only once. The chain is built from TRBV7-9 and TRBJ2-2; a weak D match, TRBD2 (5 bases). V gave up 6 bases and J gave up 0 bases, with 17 bases separating them. Germline V gene lookup returns CDR1 SEHNR and CDR2 FQNEAQ (reference sequence). CDR3 size: 17 residues. The CDR3 DNA is TGTGCCAGCAGTCTTTTTCGTGGAGGCGCGAACACCGGGGAGCTGTTTTTT. This gives the protein CASSLFRGGANTGELFF. Full variable domain (rest looked up from reference TRBV7-9 and TRBJ2-2): DTGVSQNPRHKITKRGQNVTFRCDPISEHNRLYWYRQTLGQGPEFLTYFQNEAQLEKSRLLSDRFSAERPKGSFSTLEIQRTEQGDSAMYLCASSLFRGGANTGELFFGEGSRLTVL.

This clone was picked up one time. V and J are TRBV11-1 and TRBJ2-3, with no clear D. V gave up 1 base and J gave up 6 bases, with 14 bases separating them. Germline CDR1 and CDR2: SGHAT and FQDESV (reference sequence). The CDR3 loop spans 15 amino acids. The DNA of the CDR3 is TGTGCCAGCAGCTTAGAGGTTCTACCAGCCGATACGCAGTATTTT. Protein sequence: CASSLEVLPADTQYF. Full variable domain (remainder filled in from reference TRBV11-1 and TRBJ2-3): EAEVAQSPRYKITEKSQAVAFWCDPISGHATLYWYRQILGQGPELLVQFQDESVVDDSQLPKDRFSAERLKGVDSTLKIQPAELGDSAMYLCASSLEVLPADTQYFGPGTRLTVL.

This chain links TRBV28 with TRBJ1-5, with TRBD1 identical over 7 bases. From germline, CDR1 is MDHEN and CDR2 SYDVKM. There are 14 residues in the CDR3. The V gene end was trimmed by 2 bases and the J gene end by 5 bases; junction bases not matched to a gene: 3. The CDR3 DNA reads as TGTGCCAGCAGTTTACGGGACAGTTATCAGCCCCAGCATTTT. Amino acid sequence: CASSLRDSYQPQHF. The complete variable domain, with remaining parts taken from reference TRBV28 and TRBJ1-5, reads DVKVTQSSRYLVKRTGEKVFLECVQDMDHENMFWYRQDPGLGLRLIYFSYDVKMKEKGDIPEGYSVSREKKERFSLILESASTNQTSMYLCASSLRDSYQPQHFGDGTRLSIL.